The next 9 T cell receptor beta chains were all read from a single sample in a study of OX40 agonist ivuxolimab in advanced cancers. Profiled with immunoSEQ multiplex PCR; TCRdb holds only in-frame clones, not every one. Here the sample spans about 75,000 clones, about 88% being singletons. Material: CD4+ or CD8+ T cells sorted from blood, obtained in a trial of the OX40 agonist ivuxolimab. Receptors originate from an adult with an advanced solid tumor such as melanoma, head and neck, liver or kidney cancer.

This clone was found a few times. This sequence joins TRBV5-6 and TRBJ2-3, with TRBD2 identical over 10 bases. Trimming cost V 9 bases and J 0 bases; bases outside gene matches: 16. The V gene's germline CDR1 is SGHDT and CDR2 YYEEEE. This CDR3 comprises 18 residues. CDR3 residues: CATSSPKREGTSTDTQYF. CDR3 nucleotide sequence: TGTGCCACCTCTTCCCCCAAGCGGGAGGGGACTAGCACAGATACGCAGTATTTT.

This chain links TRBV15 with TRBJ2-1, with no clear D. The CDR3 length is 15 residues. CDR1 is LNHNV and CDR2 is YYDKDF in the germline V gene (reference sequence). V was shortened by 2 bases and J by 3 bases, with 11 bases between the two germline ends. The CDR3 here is CATSRPFFSYNEQFF. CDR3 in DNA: TGTGCCACCAGCAGACCATTTTTCAGCTACAATGAGCAGTTCTTC.

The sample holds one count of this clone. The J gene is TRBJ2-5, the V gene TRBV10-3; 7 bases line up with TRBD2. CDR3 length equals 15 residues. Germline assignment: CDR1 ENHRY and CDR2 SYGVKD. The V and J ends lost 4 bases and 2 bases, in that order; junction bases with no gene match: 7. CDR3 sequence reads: CAISVLAGPQETQYF. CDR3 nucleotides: TGTGCCATCAGTGTATTAGCGGGCCCACAAGAGACCCAGTACTTC.

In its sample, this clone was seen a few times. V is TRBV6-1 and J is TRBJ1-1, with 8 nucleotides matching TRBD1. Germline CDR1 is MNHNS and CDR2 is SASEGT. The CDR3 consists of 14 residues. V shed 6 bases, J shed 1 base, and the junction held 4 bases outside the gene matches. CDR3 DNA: TGTGCCAGCAGCCGACAGGGGTCGAACACTGAAGCTTTCTTT. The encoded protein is CASSRQGSNTEAFF.

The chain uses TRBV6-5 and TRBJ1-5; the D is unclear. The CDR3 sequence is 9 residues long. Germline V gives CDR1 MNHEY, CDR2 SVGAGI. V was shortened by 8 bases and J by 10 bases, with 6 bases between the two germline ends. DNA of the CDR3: TGTGCCAGCCGTAATCCCCAGCATTTT. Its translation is CASRNPQHF.

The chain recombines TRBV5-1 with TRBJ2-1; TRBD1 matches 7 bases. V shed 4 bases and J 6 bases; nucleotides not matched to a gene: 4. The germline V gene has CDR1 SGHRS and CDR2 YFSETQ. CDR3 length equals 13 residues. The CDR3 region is CASSPGQANEQFF. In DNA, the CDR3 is TGCGCCAGCAGCCCAGGACAGGCCAATGAGCAGTTCTTC.

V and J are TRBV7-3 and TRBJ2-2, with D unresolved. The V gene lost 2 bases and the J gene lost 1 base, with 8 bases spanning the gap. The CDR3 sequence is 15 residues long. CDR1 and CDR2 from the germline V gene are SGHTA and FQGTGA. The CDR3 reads CASSLDGLNTGELFF. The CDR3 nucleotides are TGTGCCAGCAGCTTAGACGGATTGAACACCGGGGAGCTGTTTTTT.

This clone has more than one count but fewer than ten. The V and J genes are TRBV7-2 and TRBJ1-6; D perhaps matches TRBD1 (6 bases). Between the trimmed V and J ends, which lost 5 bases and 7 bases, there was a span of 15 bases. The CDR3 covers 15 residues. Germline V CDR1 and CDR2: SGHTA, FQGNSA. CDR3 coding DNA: TGTGCCAGCAGCATAACGGGGGCACGGAATTCACCCCTCCACTTT. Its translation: CASSITGARNSPLHF.

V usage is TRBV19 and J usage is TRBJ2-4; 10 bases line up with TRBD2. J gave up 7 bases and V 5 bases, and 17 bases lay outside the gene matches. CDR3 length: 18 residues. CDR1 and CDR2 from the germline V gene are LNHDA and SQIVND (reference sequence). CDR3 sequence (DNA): TGTGCCAGTAGTTCCCGATTTCTAGCGGGAGCGTTGGGGAACATTCAGTACTTC. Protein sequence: CASSSRFLAGALGNIQYF.